The 21 T cell receptor beta chains reported below all come from one sample, sequenced in a study of PD-1 blockade in classical Hodgkin lymphoma. Time point in this sample: cycle 4 day 1 (C4D1), after 5 to 7 weeks of nivolumab. All the patients suffered relapse after autologous stem cell transplantation, and brentuximab vedotin exposure differed. Sequenced by immunoSEQ multiplex PCR; TCRdb stores in-frame clones only, minus some. The top ten hold less than 9% of the sample, which has tens of thousands of clones, 70% to 90% seen once. The source material was peripheral blood mononuclear cells (PBMCs), sampled before the fourth cycle of nivolumab. Receptor source: a human donor with classical Hodgkin lymphoma.

The chain couples TRBV6-6 to TRBJ2-7, with a tentative D call TRBD2 (5 bases). V dropped 4 bases and J dropped 3 bases, with 13 bases sitting between them. Germline V lookup: CDR1 MNHNY, CDR2 SVGAGI (reference sequence). The CDR3 is 14 amino acids. The CDR3 reads CASSSGIPLYEQYF. Written as DNA, the CDR3 is TGTGCCAGCAGTTCCGGGATCCCCCTCTACGAGCAGTACTTC.

The chain couples TRBV6-1 to TRBJ1-6; 7 nucleotides match TRBD1. With V trimmed by 8 bases and J by 3 bases, 7 bases remained unmatched. Germline V gene lookup returns CDR1 MNHNS and CDR2 SASEGT. The CDR3 has 15 residues. The CDR3, as DNA: TGTGCCAGCGTTCTAGGACAGGACTATAATTCACCCCTCCACTTT. Translation gives CASVLGQDYNSPLHF.

The chain uses TRBV6-1 and TRBJ2-5, with 8 bases that match TRBD2. CDR3 length: 14 amino acids. Germline loops: CDR1 MNHNS, CDR2 SASEGT. The ends lost 6 bases at V and 7 bases at J; junction bases unmatched: 10. The CDR3 protein is CASSKSGSQMTQYF. CDR3 nucleotides: TGTGCCAGCAGCAAGAGCGGGAGCCAAATGACCCAGTACTTC.

The chain is built from TRBV29-1 and TRBJ2-2, with a weak D call TRBD1 (6 bases). The germline V and J ends were trimmed by 5 bases and 1 base, with 8 bases remaining between them. The CDR3 contains 13 residues. CDR1 and CDR2 (germline): SQVTM, ANQGSEA. DNA of the CDR3: TGCAGCGTTTGGACAGAGAACACCGGGGAGCTGTTTTTT. It translates to CSVWTENTGELFF.

This clone appeared a few times. The chain is built from TRBV28 and TRBJ1-6; the D is unclear. CDR3 length: 14 residues. CDR1 MDHEN and CDR2 SYDVKM come from the germline V gene. The V gene lost 3 bases and the J gene lost 5 bases, with 8 bases spanning the gap. The CDR3 nucleotides are TGTGCCAGCAGTTTGTCTGGGAATAATTCACCCCTCCACTTT. This codes for CASSLSGNNSPLHF.

The chain recombines TRBV6-1 with TRBJ1-2, with D possibly matching TRBD1 (5 bases). Germline V gives CDR1 MNHNS, CDR2 SASEGT. The CDR3 totals 12 residues. Trimming removed 1 base from V and 13 bases from J, with 13 bases in between. The CDR3 protein is CASSEETVTATF. DNA for the CDR3: TGTGCCAGCAGTGAAGAGACAGTCACGGCCACCTTC.

This chain connects TRBV10-3 to TRBJ2-2, with a tentative D call TRBD1 (5 bases). Looked up from germline, CDR1 is ENHRY and CDR2 is SYGVKD. The ends were cut back, 8 bases at V and 2 bases at J, with 12 bases in the middle. The CDR3 contains 14 residues. The CDR3: CAIVTDENTGELFF. DNA for the CDR3: TGTGCCATCGTGACAGACGAAAACACCGGGGAGCTGTTTTTT.

The chain links TRBV5-1 to TRBJ2-3; the D gene is possibly TRBD1 (5 bases). Germline CDR1 and CDR2: SGHRS and YFSETQ. The CDR3 spans 16 residues. The ends were cut back, 5 bases at V and 1 base at J, with 17 bases in the middle. CDR3 bases: TGCGCCAGCAGTCACCCTCGGCAGGGTGGCACAGATACGCAGTATTTT. It codes for CASSHPRQGGTDTQYF.

Only a few counts were recorded for this clone. The chain joins TRBV30 to TRBJ2-1, with a possible D match to TRBD1 (5 bases). The V end lost 5 bases, the J end lost 9 bases, and 11 bases lay between the germline ends. Per germline, CDR1 GTSNPN and CDR2 SVGIG (reference sequence). The CDR3 has 11 amino acids. The CDR3 nucleotides read TGTGCCTGGGGAGCTAGGGGTGAGCAGTTCTTC. Protein sequence: CAWGARGEQFF.

This clone was detected a few times. The chain has TRBV7-9 and TRBJ2-3; tentatively, D is TRBD2 (5 bases). Trimming shortened V by 1 base and J by 4 bases, and 6 bases separated the two germline ends. This CDR3 has 13 residues. Germline values: CDR1 SEHNR, CDR2 FQNEAQ (reference sequence). CDR3 in amino acids: CASSLERADTQYF. DNA for the CDR3: TGTGCCAGCAGCTTAGAGAGGGCAGATACGCAGTATTTT.

This chain uses TRBV6-1 with TRBJ2-5; D not certain. The germline V gene encodes CDR1 MNHNS and CDR2 SASEGT. Trimming shortened V by 1 base and J by 5 bases, and 11 bases separated the two germline ends. CDR3 length: 14 amino acids. This chain's CDR3 is CASSEGGLGETQYF. CDR3 sequence (DNA): TGTGCCAGCAGTGAAGGGGGTTTAGGGGAGACCCAGTACTTC.

The chain couples TRBV14 to TRBJ2-3; TRBD1 matches at 7 bases. CDR3 length: 17 amino acids. Germline CDR1 is SGHDN and CDR2 is FVKESK. V dropped 0 bases and J dropped 4; count of bases not matched to a gene: 10. The CDR3 sequence: CASSQDRVGGRADTQYF. The CDR3 region has the DNA TGTGCCAGCAGCCAAGATCGGGTAGGGGGCCGGGCAGATACGCAGTATTTT.

The gene calls are TRBV9 and TRBJ1-6; D is ambiguous. CDR1 is SGDLS and CDR2 is YYNGEE in the germline V gene. The CDR3 is made up of 15 amino acids. V was trimmed by 0 bases and J by 4 bases, leaving 8 bases between them. Here the CDR3 reads CASSVATGYNSPLHF. For the CDR3, the DNA is TGTGCCAGCAGCGTAGCTACGGGGTATAATTCACCCCTCCACTTT.

The table lists this clone with a count of one. J is TRBJ2-7 and V is TRBV6-5; 8 positions match TRBD2. CDR3 length equals 15 residues. In germline, CDR1 is MNHEY, CDR2 SVGAGI. Germline trimming cut 2 bases from V and 4 bases from J; bases unmatched to any gene: 7. The CDR3 DNA reads as TGTGCCAGCAGTTACACGAGCGGGGGCCTATACGAGCAGTACTTC. Residues: CASSYTSGGLYEQYF.

This clone came up once. V gene TRBV7-9 combines with J gene TRBJ2-3; 9 nucleotides align to TRBD1. Germline V gene sequence: CDR1 SEHNR, CDR2 FQNEAQ (reference sequence). V dropped 3 bases and J dropped 2; count of bases not matched to a gene: 3. This CDR3 is 15 amino acids long. The DNA of the CDR3 is TGTGCCAGCAGCTTGAGGACAGGGGCCACAGATACGCAGTATTTT. Protein product: CASSLRTGATDTQYF. Full variable domain (outside the CDR3, taken from reference TRBV7-9 and TRBJ2-3): DTGVSQNPRHKITKRGQNVTFRCDPISEHNRLYWYRQTLGQGPEFLTYFQNEAQLEKSRLLSDRFSAERPKGSFSTLEIQRTEQGDSAMYLCASSLRTGATDTQYFGPGTRLTVL.

The chain carries TRBV5-5 and TRBJ1-2; D not resolved. The ends were cut back, 0 bases at V and 1 base at J, with 4 bases in the middle. The germline V gene encodes CDR1 SGHKS and CDR2 YYEKEE (reference sequence). The CDR3 loop spans 13 amino acids. The CDR3: CASSLGVNYGYTF. The CDR3, as DNA: TGTGCCAGCAGCTTGGGTGTTAACTATGGCTACACCTTC.

This sequence joins TRBV7-9 and TRBJ2-5; 8 bases map to TRBD2. V lost 4 bases, J lost 2 bases, and 3 bases stayed unmatched. Germline CDR1 and CDR2: SEHNR and FQNEAQ (reference sequence). CDR3 length: 14 residues. CDR3 amino acids: CASSSGGGQETQYF. CDR3 coding DNA: TGTGCCAGCAGCTCCGGGGGGGGTCAAGAGACCCAGTACTTC.

The CDR3 nucleotides read TGTGCCAGCAGTACCTCAGGGTTCTATGGCTACACCTTC. This gives the protein CASSTSGFYGYTF. This rearrangement joins TRBV6-6 to TRBJ1-2; weak D call: TRBD1 (5 bases). Trimming took 5 bases from V and 4 from J, leaving 11 bases between them. The CDR3 sequence is 13 residues long. In germline, CDR1 is MNHNY, CDR2 SVGAGI (reference sequence).

The chain is built from TRBV18 and TRBJ2-1; weak D call: TRBD2 (6 bases). Germline V gene lookup returns CDR1 KGHSH and CDR2 LQKENI. V dropped 5 bases and J dropped 5 bases, with 16 bases sitting between them. CDR3 length equals 15 residues. The CDR3 reads CASSTSGLTNNEQFF. CDR3 bases: TGTGCCAGCTCAACAAGCGGGCTTACGAACAATGAGCAGTTCTTC. Looking up the rest from reference TRBV18 and TRBJ2-1 gives the full variable domain: NAGVMQNPRHLVRRRGQEARLRCSPMKGHSHVYWYRQLPEEGLKFMVYLQKENIIDESGMPKERFSAEFPKEGPSILRIQQVVRGDSAAYFCASSTSGLTNNEQFFGPGTRLTVL.

V and J are TRBV7-9 and TRBJ1-2, with D maybe TRBD1 (5 bases). Germline CDR1 SEHNR, CDR2 FQNEAQ (reference sequence). The CDR3 consists of 14 residues. Trimming stripped 0 bases from V and 4 bases from J, with 9 bases between. The CDR3: CASSLAGGGYGYTF. The CDR3 DNA sequence: TGTGCCAGCAGCTTAGCCGGGGGGGGCTATGGCTACACCTTC.

The CDR3 DNA sequence: TGTGCCAGCAGCTCCGCCGTGAACACCGGGGAGCTGTTTTTT. This encodes CASSSAVNTGELFF. The chain carries TRBV7-2 and TRBJ2-2; D is ambiguous. This CDR3 has 14 amino acids. Germline CDR1 SGHTA, CDR2 FQGNSA. With 4 bases removed from V and 1 base from J, the gap between germline ends came to 7 bases. Full variable domain (missing parts from reference TRBV7-2 and TRBJ2-2): GAGVSQSPSNKVTEKGKDVELRCDPISGHTALYWYRQSLGQGLEFLIYFQGNSAPDKSGLPSDRFSAERTGGSVSTLTIQRTQQEDSAVYLCASSSAVNTGELFFGEGSRLTVL.